The 19 T cell receptor beta chains below were found in one sample sequenced in a study of Tregs in tolerant kidney transplant recipients. The protocol was immunoSEQ multiplex PCR, while the TCRdb copy is restricted to in-frame clones and leaves out a portion. The sample lists under 300,000 clones, about 80% seen once, with 0.55% to 0.65% in the top ten. Sequencing used CD4+ T cells from blood. All receptors come from a human donor in good health.

This clone was seen just once. This chain uses TRBV5-1 with TRBJ1-2; no firm D call. Germline values: CDR1 SGHRS, CDR2 YFSETQ. CDR3 length: 13 amino acids. Trimming removed 0 bases at V and 1 base at J, with 4 bases between. In DNA form, the CDR3 reads TGCGCCAGCAGCTTGGAACATAACTATGGCTACACCTTC. This sequence encodes CASSLEHNYGYTF.

The gene calls are TRBV18 and TRBJ2-7; no definite D call. The CDR3 consists of 15 residues. CDR1 is KGHSH, CDR2 LQKENI, per germline. V lost 3 bases, J lost 0 bases, and 12 bases lay in between. The CDR3 nucleotides read TGTGCCAGCTCACCTACGTCGCACAGCTCCTACGAGCAGTACTTC. It codes for CASSPTSHSSYEQYF.

The rearrangement links TRBV6-5 to TRBJ1-2; 8 positions match TRBD1. CDR3 length: 12 amino acids. Trimming took 6 bases from V and 7 from J; bases not matched to a gene: 4. Per germline, CDR1 MNHEY and CDR2 SVGAGI. This CDR3 reads CASSQGASGYTF. The CDR3, as DNA: TGTGCCAGCAGCCAGGGGGCGAGTGGCTACACCTTC.

The chain has TRBV19 and TRBJ1-2; weak D call: TRBD1 (6 bases). Between the trimmed V and J ends, which lost 5 bases and 4 bases, there was a span of 11 bases. The CDR3 spans 13 residues. The germline V gene has CDR1 LNHDA and CDR2 SQIVND (reference sequence). The CDR3 region is CASSDRGGYGYTF. The CDR3 DNA sequence: TGTGCCAGTAGTGATAGGGGGGGCTATGGCTACACCTTC. Together with reference TRBV19 and TRBJ1-2, the CDR3 gives the full variable domain: DGGITQSPKYLFRKEGQNVTLSCEQNLNHDAMYWYRQDPGQGLRLIYYSQIVNDFQKGDIAEGYSVSREKKESFPLTVTSAQKNPTAFYLCASSDRGGYGYTFGSGTRLTVV.

This chain joins TRBV5-1 and TRBJ2-1; 7 nucleotides line up with TRBD1. CDR1 SGHRS and CDR2 YFSETQ come from the germline V gene. Losses at the gene ends were 3 bases for V and 0 bases for J; bases not matched to a gene: 9. This CDR3 is 17 amino acids long. CDR3 sequence: CASSSGDRVASYNEQFF. The CDR3 nucleotides read TGCGCCAGCAGCTCGGGTGACAGGGTGGCCTCCTACAATGAGCAGTTCTTC.

J is TRBJ1-1 and V is TRBV6-1; D perhaps matches TRBD1 (5 bases). The CDR3 is 12 amino acids. V shed 6 bases and J shed 2 bases, with 7 bases lying between them. Germline V gene lookup returns CDR1 MNHNS and CDR2 SASEGT. Here the CDR3 DNA reads TGTGCCAGCAGGACAGTTAACACTGAAGCTTTCTTT. As protein: CASRTVNTEAFF.

The J gene is TRBJ2-7, the V gene TRBV18; 13 bases align to TRBD2. Germline lookup yields CDR1 KGHSH and CDR2 LQKENI. This CDR3 contains 15 residues. Unmatched junction bases numbered 4, after V lost 4 bases and J lost 4 bases. The CDR3 coding sequence is TGTGCCAGCTCACGGACTAGCGGGAGCGGGTACGAGCAGTACTTC. As protein: CASSRTSGSGYEQYF. Together with reference TRBV18 and TRBJ2-7, the CDR3 gives the full variable domain: NAGVMQNPRHLVRRRGQEARLRCSPMKGHSHVYWYRQLPEEGLKFMVYLQKENIIDESGMPKERFSAEFPKEGPSILRIQQVVRGDSAAYFCASSRTSGSGYEQYFGPGTRLTVT.

The J gene is TRBJ2-2, the V gene TRBV5-1; D remains ambiguous. V was clipped by 4 bases and J by 0 bases, with 10 bases between them. This CDR3 comprises 15 residues. Germline-derived CDR1 and CDR2 are SGHRS and YFSETQ. The CDR3 region has the DNA TGCGCCAGCAGCAACGGACCCTCGAACACCGGGGAGCTGTTTTTT. It yields the protein CASSNGPSNTGELFF.

A few counts support this clone. Other DNA sequences in the sample encode the same CDR3. The V gene is TRBV4-1, the J gene TRBJ2-3; no definite D call. CDR3 size: 13 residues. V lost 3 bases and J 3 bases, leaving 7 bases between the germline ends. Germline-derived CDR1 and CDR2 are MGHRA and YSYEKL. The CDR3 DNA reads TGCGCCAGCAGCCACCCTCGGACAGATACGCAGTATTTT. Translated: CASSHPRTDTQYF.

V usage is TRBV5-4 and J usage is TRBJ1-1; D is perhaps TRBD1 (6 bases). Germline CDR1 reads SGHNT; CDR2 reads YYREEE (reference sequence). There are 13 residues in the CDR3. The V end lost 3 bases, the J end lost 4 bases, and 10 bases lay between the germline ends. For the CDR3, the DNA is TGTGCCAGCAGCTCAGGGGTGAGCACTGAAGCTTTCTTT. Its translation: CASSSGVSTEAFF.

The chain is built from TRBV28 and TRBJ1-4; 7 positions match TRBD1. With V trimmed by 11 bases and J by 6 bases, 12 bases remained unmatched. Germline CDR1 is MDHEN and CDR2 is SYDVKM. CDR3 size: 14 residues. CDR3 coding DNA: TGTGCCGCAGGGGATGGAGGGGGCTATGAAAAACTGTTTTTT. Translation: CAAGDGGGYEKLFF.

V is TRBV27 and J is TRBJ1-2, with D perhaps TRBD1 (6 bases). CDR3 length: 17 amino acids. V dropped 2 bases and J dropped 3 bases, with 19 bases sitting between them. From germline, CDR1 is MNHEY and CDR2 SMNVEV (reference sequence). The CDR3 sequence is CASSLKRDTWSHYGYTF. CDR3 sequence (DNA): TGTGCCAGCAGTTTAAAGCGGGACACTTGGAGCCACTATGGCTACACCTTC.

This clone appeared a few times. This chain uses TRBV18 with TRBJ1-1; tentatively, D is TRBD1 (6 bases). CDR1 and CDR2 from the germline V gene are KGHSH and LQKENI. Trimming removed 3 bases at V and 4 bases at J, with 18 bases between. The CDR3 covers 16 residues. The CDR3, as DNA: TGTGCCAGCTCACCGGGGGGCCTCCCAAGGAGCACTGAAGCTTTCTTT. The encoded protein is CASSPGGLPRSTEAFF.

The chain couples TRBV30 to TRBJ1-2, with D perhaps TRBD1 (6 bases). This CDR3 has 13 amino acids. V was clipped by 6 bases and J by 5 bases, with 16 bases between them. Germline CDR1 and CDR2: GTSNPN and SVGIG (reference sequence). The CDR3 DNA is TGTGCCTGCCATACAGGGTCAGGATATGGCTACACCTTC. Protein: CACHTGSGYGYTF.

This chain uses TRBV7-2 with TRBJ1-2, with TRBD1 as a possible D gene (5 bases). The germline gives CDR1 SGHTA, CDR2 FQGNSA. The CDR3 has 13 amino acids. V lost 6 bases and J 3 bases, leaving 11 bases between the germline ends. The DNA for the CDR3 is TGTGCCAGCAGGCTTCAGGGTGACTATGGCTACACCTTC. It yields the protein CASRLQGDYGYTF.

The chain couples TRBV4-1 to TRBJ1-4; D gene unclear. Germline CDR1 MGHRA, CDR2 YSYEKL. The CDR3 runs to 17 residues. Trimming took off 4 bases at V and 0 bases at J, with 15 bases between the two ends. CDR3 region: CASSLAERGSTNEKLFF. The CDR3 DNA is TGCGCCAGCAGCCTCGCGGAGCGGGGTTCAACTAATGAAAAACTGTTTTTT.

V and J are TRBV19 and TRBJ1-4, with TRBD1 as a possible D gene (5 bases). This CDR3 region has 14 residues. V dropped 1 base and J dropped 8 bases, with 11 bases sitting between them. The germline V gene has CDR1 LNHDA and CDR2 SQIVND (reference sequence). In DNA form, the CDR3 reads TGTGCCAGTAGTATAGTCGGGGACGGCGAAAAACTGTTTTTT. This sequence encodes CASSIVGDGEKLFF.

Of note for this clone: One junction end does not reproduce the germline sequence, and a read error may be involved. V is TRBV29-1 and J is TRBJ2-4; possible D gene TRBD2, 7 bases. CDR3 length equals 10 residues. The germline V gene encodes CDR1 SQVTM and CDR2 ANQGSEA. The CDR3 sequence is CSVDSGGRHF. CDR3 in DNA: TGCAGCGTTGATTCGGGGGGCCGCCACTTC.

J is TRBJ2-3 and V is TRBV7-9; D is tentatively TRBD1 or TRBD2 (5 bases each). Germline assignment: CDR1 SEHNR and CDR2 FQNEAQ (reference sequence). V was cut by 3 bases and J by 3 bases, with 16 bases left in between. This CDR3 comprises 16 residues. In DNA, the CDR3 is TGTGCCAGCAGCTTTAACTCAGGGACGAAAACAGATACGCAGTATTTT. This translates into CASSFNSGTKTDTQYF.